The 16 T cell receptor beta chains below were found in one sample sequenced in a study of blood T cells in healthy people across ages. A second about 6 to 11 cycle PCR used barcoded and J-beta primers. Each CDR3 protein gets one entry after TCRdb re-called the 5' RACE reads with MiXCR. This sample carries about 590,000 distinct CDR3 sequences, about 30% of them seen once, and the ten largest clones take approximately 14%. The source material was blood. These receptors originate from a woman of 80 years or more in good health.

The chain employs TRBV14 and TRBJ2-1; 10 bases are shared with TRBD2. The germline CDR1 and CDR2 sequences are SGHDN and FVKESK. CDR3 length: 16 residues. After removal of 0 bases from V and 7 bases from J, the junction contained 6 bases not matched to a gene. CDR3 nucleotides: TGTGCCAGCAGCCAAGATTCTAGCGGGAGTATGAATGAGCAGTTCTTC. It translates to CASSQDSSGSMNEQFF.

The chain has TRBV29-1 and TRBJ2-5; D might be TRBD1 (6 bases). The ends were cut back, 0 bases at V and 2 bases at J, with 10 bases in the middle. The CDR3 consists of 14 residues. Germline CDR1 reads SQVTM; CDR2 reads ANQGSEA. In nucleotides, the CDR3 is TGCAGCGTTGAAGAGCAGGGGCTACAAGAGACCCAGTACTTC. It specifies CSVEEQGLQETQYF.

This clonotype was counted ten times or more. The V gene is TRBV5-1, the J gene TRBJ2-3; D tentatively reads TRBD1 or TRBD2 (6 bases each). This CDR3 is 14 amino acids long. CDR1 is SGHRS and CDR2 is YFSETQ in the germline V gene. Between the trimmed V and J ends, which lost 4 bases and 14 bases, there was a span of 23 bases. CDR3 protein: CASSVELRGGAPYF. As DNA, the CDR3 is TGCGCCAGCAGCGTGGAACTCAGGGGCGGGGCTCCGTATTTT.

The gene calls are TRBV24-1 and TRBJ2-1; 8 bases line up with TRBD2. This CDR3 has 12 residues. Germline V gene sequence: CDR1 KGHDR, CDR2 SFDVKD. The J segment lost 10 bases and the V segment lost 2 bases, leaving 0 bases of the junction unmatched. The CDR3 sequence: CATSDSGGEQFF. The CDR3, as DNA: TGTGCCACCAGTGATTCGGGGGGGGAGCAGTTCTTC.

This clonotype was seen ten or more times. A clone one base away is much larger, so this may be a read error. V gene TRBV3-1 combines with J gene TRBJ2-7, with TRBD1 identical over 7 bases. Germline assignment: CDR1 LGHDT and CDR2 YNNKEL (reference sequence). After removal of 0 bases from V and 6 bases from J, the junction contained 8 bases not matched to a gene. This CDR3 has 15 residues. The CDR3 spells CASSQDASGGGEQYF. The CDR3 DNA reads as TGTGCCAGCAGCCAAGATGCGTCAGGGGGTGGCGAGCAGTACTTC.

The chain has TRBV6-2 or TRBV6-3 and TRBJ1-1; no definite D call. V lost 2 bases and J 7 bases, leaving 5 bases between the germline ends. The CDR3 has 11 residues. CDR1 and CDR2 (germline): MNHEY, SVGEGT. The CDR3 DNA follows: TGTGCCAGCAGTTACAGCCTTGAAGCTTTCTTT. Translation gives CASSYSLEAFF.

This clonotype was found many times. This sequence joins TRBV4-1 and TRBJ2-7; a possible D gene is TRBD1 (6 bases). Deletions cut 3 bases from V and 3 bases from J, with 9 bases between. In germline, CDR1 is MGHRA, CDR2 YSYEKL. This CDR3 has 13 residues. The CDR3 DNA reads TGCGCCAGCAGCCAGGGGGCAAGCTACGAGCAGTACTTC. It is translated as CASSQGASYEQYF.

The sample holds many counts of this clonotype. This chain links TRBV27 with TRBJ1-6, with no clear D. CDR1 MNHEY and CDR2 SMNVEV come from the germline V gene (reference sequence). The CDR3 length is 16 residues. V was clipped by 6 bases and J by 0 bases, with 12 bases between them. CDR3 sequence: CASRRTYSSYNSPLHF. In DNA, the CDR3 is TGTGCCAGCAGGCGGACTTATAGCTCCTATAATTCACCCCTCCACTTT.

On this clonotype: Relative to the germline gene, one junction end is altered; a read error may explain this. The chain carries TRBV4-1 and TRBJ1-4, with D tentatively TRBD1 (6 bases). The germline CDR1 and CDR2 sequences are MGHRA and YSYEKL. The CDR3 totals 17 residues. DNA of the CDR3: TGTGCCAGCAGCCAAGAACCCGGACGGCAGGGGTGGGAAAAACTGTTTTTT. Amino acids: CASSQEPGRQGWEKLFF.

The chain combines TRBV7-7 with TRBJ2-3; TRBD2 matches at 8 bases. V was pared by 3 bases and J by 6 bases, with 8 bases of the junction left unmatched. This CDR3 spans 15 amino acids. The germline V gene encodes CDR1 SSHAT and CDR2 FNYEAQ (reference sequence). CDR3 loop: CASSFDAGGMDTQYF. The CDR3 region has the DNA TGTGCCAGCAGCTTTGACGCGGGGGGCATGGATACGCAGTATTTT.

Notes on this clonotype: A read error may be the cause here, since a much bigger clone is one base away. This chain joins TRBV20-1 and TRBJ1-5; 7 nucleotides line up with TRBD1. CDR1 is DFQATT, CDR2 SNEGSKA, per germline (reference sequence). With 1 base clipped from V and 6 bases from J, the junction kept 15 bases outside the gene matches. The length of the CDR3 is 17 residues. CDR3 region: CSARADRLLGGSQPQHF. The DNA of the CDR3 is TGCAGTGCTAGAGCGGACAGGCTCCTCGGAGGTAGTCAGCCCCAGCATTTT.

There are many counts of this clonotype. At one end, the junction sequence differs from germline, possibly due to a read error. CDR3 residues: CASSLGPEGTDTQYF. The CDR3 region has the DNA TGTGCTAGCAGCTTGGGACCCGAAGGCACAGATACGCAGTATTTT. The J gene is TRBJ2-3, the V gene TRBV7-7; either TRBD1 or TRBD2 may supply D (5 bases each). Germline CDR1 and CDR2: SSHAT and FNYEAQ (reference sequence). This CDR3 contains 15 residues.

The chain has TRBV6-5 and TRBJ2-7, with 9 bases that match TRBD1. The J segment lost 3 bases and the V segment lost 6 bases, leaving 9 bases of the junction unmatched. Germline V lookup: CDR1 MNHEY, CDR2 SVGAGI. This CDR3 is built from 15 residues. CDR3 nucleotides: TGTGCCAGCAGACCTACAGGGGGCAGCGGCTACGAGCAGTACTTC. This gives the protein CASRPTGGSGYEQYF.

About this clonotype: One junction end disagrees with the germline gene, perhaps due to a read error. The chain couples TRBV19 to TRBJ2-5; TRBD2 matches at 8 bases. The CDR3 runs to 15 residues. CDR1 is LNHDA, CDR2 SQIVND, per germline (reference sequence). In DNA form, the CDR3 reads TGTGCCAGTTCGAGCGGGGGCCTAATCCAAGACACCCAGTACTTC. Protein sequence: CASSSGGLIQDTQYF.

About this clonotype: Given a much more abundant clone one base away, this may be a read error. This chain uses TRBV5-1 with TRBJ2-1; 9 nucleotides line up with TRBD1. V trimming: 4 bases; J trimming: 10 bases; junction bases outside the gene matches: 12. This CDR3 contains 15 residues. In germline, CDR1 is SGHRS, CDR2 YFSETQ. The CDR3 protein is CASSNRDRVAYEQFF. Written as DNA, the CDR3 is TGCGCCAGCAGCAACCGGGACAGGGTAGCCTACGAGCAGTTCTTC. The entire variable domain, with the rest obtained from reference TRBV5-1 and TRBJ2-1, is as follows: KAGVTQTPRYLIKTRGQQVTLSCSPISGHRSVSWYQQTPGQGLQFLFEYFSETQRNKGNFPGRFSGRQFSNSRSEMNVSTLELGDSALYLCASSNRDRVAYEQFFGPGTRLTVL.

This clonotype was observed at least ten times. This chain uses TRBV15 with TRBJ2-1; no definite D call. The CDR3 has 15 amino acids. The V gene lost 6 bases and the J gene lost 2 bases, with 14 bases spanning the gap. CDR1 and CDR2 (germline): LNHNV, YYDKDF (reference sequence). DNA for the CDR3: TGTGCCACCAGAGACCGCCGGGCGGCCTACAATGAGCAGTTCTTC. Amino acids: CATRDRRAAYNEQFF.